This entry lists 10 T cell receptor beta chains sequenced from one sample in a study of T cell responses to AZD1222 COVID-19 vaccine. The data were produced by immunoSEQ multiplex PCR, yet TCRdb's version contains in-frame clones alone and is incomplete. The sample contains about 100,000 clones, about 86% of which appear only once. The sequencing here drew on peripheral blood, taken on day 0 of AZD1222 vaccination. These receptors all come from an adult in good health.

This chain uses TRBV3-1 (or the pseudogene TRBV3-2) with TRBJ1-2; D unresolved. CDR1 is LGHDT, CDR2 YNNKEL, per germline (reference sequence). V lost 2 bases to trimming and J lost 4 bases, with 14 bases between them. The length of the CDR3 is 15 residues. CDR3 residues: CASSQQTTSTYGYTF. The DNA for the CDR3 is TGTGCCAGCAGCCAACAGACCACCAGTACCTATGGCTACACCTTC.

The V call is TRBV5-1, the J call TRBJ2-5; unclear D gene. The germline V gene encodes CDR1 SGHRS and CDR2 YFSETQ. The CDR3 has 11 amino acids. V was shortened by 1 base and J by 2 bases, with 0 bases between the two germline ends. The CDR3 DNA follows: TGCGCCAGCAGCTTGCAAGAGACCCAGTACTTC. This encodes CASSLQETQYF.

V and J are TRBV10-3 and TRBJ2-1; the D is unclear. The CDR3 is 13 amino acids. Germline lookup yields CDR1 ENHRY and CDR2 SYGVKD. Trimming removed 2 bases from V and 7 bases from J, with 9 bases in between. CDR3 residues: CAISETNGNEQFF. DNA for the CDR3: TGTGCCATCAGTGAGACTAACGGGAATGAGCAGTTCTTC.

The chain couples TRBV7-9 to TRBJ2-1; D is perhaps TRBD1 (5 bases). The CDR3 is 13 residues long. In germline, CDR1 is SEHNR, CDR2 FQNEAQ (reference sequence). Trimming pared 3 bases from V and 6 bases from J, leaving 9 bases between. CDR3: CASSLDTANEQFF. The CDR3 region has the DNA TGTGCCAGCAGCTTGGACACCGCCAATGAGCAGTTCTTC.

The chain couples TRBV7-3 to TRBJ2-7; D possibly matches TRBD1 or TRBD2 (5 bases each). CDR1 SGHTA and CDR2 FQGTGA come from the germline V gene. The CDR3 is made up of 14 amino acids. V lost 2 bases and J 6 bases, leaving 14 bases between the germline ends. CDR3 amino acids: CASSLGTSLGEQYF. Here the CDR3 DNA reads TGTGCCAGCAGCTTAGGGACCAGTCTAGGCGAGCAGTACTTC.

CDR3 sequence: CASGSERGDTYEQYF. The CDR3 nucleotides are TGTGCTAGTGGTTCCGAGCGGGGGGACACCTACGAGCAGTACTTC. V is TRBV12-5 and J is TRBJ2-7; the match to TRBD2 covers 9 bases. The CDR3 sequence is 15 residues long. The germline gives CDR1 LGHNT, CDR2 FRNRAP. V trimming: 4 bases; J trimming: 2 bases; junction bases outside the gene matches: 6.

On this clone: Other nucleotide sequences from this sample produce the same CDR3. DNA for the CDR3: TGTGCCAGCTCACCTGATAGCAATCAGCCCCAGCATTTT. Encoded protein: CASSPDSNQPQHF. This chain connects TRBV18 to TRBJ1-5; D gene uncertain. The V end was cut by 3 bases, the J end by 0 bases, with 3 bases between. This CDR3 contains 13 residues. Germline CDR1 reads KGHSH; CDR2 reads LQKENI.

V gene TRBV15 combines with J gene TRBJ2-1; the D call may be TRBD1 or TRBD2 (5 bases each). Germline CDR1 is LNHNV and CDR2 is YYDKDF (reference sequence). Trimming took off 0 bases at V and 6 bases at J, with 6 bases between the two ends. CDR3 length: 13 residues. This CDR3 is CATSRDGGNEQFF. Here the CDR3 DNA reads TGTGCCACCAGCAGAGATGGGGGCAATGAGCAGTTCTTC.

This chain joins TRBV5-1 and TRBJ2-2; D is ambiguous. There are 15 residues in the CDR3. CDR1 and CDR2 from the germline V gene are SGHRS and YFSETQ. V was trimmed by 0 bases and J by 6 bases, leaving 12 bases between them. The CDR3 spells CASSLERAFAGELFF. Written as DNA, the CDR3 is TGCGCCAGCAGCTTGGAAAGGGCTTTCGCCGGGGAGCTGTTTTTT.

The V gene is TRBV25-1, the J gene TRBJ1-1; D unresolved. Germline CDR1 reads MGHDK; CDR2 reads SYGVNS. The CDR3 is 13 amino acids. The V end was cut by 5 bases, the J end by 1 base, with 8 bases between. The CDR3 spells CASSSIRNTEAFF. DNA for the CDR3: TGTGCCAGCAGTAGTATCCGGAACACTGAAGCTTTCTTT.